The 8 T cell receptor beta chains below were found in one sample sequenced in a study of blood T cell repertoires in COVID-19 (dated by TCRdb to about 2020). The library was obtained by the immunoSEQ multiplex PCR assay. TCRdb mirrors the immuneACCESS table, restricted to in-frame sequences. Some clones are absent from its copies; in checked studies, under half trace to an unresolved V gene, and the reason for the others is unknown. For this sample there are 200,000 to 250,000 clones; approximately 86% appear just once. The top ten clones comprise more than 6% of the sample. What was sequenced was peripheral blood. Receptors originate from a woman in her sixties or seventies with active or convalescent COVID-19.

This rearrangement joins TRBV11-2 to TRBJ2-1, with 7 bases matching TRBD2. With V trimmed by 4 bases and J by 3 bases, 6 bases remained unmatched. CDR3 length: 15 amino acids. Germline assignment: CDR1 SGHAT and CDR2 FQNNGV. In DNA, the CDR3 is TGTGCCAGCAGCTCTGCGGGAGTTCGCTACAATGAGCAGTTCTTC. Its protein product is CASSSAGVRYNEQFF.

This clone was counted a single time. The CDR3 DNA reads TGTGCCAGCAGCTGGCCGGGACAGGGGGCAAAGGGGCAGTACTTC. The encoded protein is CASSWPGQGAKGQYF. The gene calls are TRBV5-6 and TRBJ2-7; TRBD1 agrees at 12 bases. Germline CDR1 reads SGHDT; CDR2 reads YYEEEE. There are 15 residues in the CDR3. Unmatched junction bases numbered 10, after V lost 3 bases and J lost 9 bases. The complete variable domain, with remaining parts taken from reference TRBV5-6 and TRBJ2-7, reads DAGVTQSPTHLIKTRGQQVTLRCSPKSGHDTVSWYQQALGQGPQFIFQYYEEEERQRGNFPDRFSGHQFPNYSSELNVNALLLGDSALYLCASSWPGQGAKGQYFGPGTRLTVT.

V usage is TRBV3-1 (or the pseudogene TRBV3-2) and J usage is TRBJ1-1, with a possible D match to TRBD1 (6 bases). Germline V CDR1 and CDR2: LGHDT, YNNKEL (reference sequence). The CDR3 has 14 residues. V was cut by 2 bases and J by 5 bases, with 12 bases left in between. The chain's CDR3 is CASSQQARGTEAFF. The CDR3 bases are TGTGCCAGCAGCCAACAGGCCAGGGGAACTGAAGCTTTCTTT.

This chain uses TRBV4-2 with TRBJ2-3; no clear D gene. The V and J ends lost 2 bases and 5 bases respectively, with 8 bases between them. The CDR3 loop spans 13 amino acids. Germline CDR1 reads LGHNA; CDR2 reads YNFKEQ. CDR3 sequence: CASSQPSGDTQYF. In DNA form, the CDR3 reads TGTGCCAGCAGCCAACCCTCAGGAGATACGCAGTATTTT.

The chain uses TRBV5-1 and TRBJ2-4; 7 bases line up with TRBD1. V shed 2 bases and J 6 bases; nucleotides not matched to a gene: 8. The CDR3 sequence is 15 residues long. Germline V CDR1 and CDR2: SGHRS, YFSETQ. CDR3 protein: CASSLLTGDGNIQYF. The CDR3 coding sequence is TGCGCCAGCAGCTTATTAACAGGGGACGGAAACATTCAGTACTTC.

J is TRBJ2-3 and V is TRBV5-1, with 12 bases fitting TRBD2. V shed 0 bases and J 4 bases; nucleotides not matched to a gene: 3. The CDR3 has 16 residues. CDR1 and CDR2 from the germline V gene are SGHRS and YFSETQ. The CDR3 sequence is CASSLVLAGGADTQYF. The CDR3 bases are TGCGCCAGCAGCTTGGTTCTAGCGGGAGGGGCAGATACGCAGTATTTT.

The J gene is TRBJ2-2, the V gene TRBV4-1; 10 bases match TRBD2. CDR3 size: 17 residues. In germline, CDR1 is MGHRA, CDR2 YSYEKL. Losses at the gene ends were 1 base for V and 2 bases for J; bases not matched to a gene: 4. DNA of the CDR3: TGCGCCAGCAGCCAAGCAGCGGGAGGGGGTAACACCGGGGAGCTGTTTTTT. Amino acids: CASSQAAGGGNTGELFF.

The chain recombines TRBV7-2 with TRBJ2-3; D possibly corresponds to TRBD1 (6 bases). V was trimmed by 9 bases and J by 0 bases, leaving 13 bases between them. The length of the CDR3 is 14 residues. Germline V gene sequence: CDR1 SGHTA, CDR2 FQGNSA. CDR3: CASTPDSSTDTQYF. The CDR3 DNA sequence: TGTGCCAGTACTCCGGACAGTAGCACAGATACGCAGTATTTT.